One sample yielded the 14 T cell receptor beta chains listed below, sequenced in a study of T cell responses to AZD1222 COVID-19 vaccine. The repertoire was sequenced with immunoSEQ multiplex PCR; TCRdb's copy has only in-frame clones and lacks some. Among some 130,000 clones listed, over 85% were seen once. This sample comprised peripheral blood, obtained 28 days after the second AZD1222 dose. Source of these receptors: an adult who received the AZD1222 COVID-19 vaccine.

This clone was picked up one time. This chain links TRBV12-3 or TRBV12-4 with TRBJ2-2; tentative D call: TRBD2 (5 bases). V lost 0 bases, J lost 7 bases, and 6 bases lay in between. CDR3 length: 13 residues. The CDR3 nucleotides read TGTGCCAGCAGTTTAGCGCGGGTCGGGGAGCTGTTTTTT. It yields the protein CASSLARVGELFF.

The genes are TRBV28 and TRBJ1-1; a weak D match, TRBD1 (5 bases). Trimming removed 2 bases at V and 5 bases at J, with 12 bases between. Looked up from germline, CDR1 is MDHEN and CDR2 is SYDVKM. The CDR3 spans 14 residues. The CDR3 region has the DNA TGTGCCAGCAGTTTAGGTACGGGGGGAACTGAAGCTTTCTTT. Amino acids: CASSLGTGGTEAFF.

This clone was seen once. The rearrangement joins TRBV28 to TRBJ1-1; the D is unclear. The CDR3 extends over 17 amino acids. V was cut by 2 bases and J by 1 base, with 17 bases left in between. Germline lookup yields CDR1 MDHEN and CDR2 SYDVKM. CDR3 bases: TGTGCCAGCAGTTTAAAGTTTATCGGACCCAAGAACACTGAAGCTTTCTTT. Its protein product is CASSLKFIGPKNTEAFF.

DNA for the CDR3: TGTGCCAGCAGTACGGCCGGGACTGTAAACACTGAAGCTTTCTTT. This translates into CASSTAGTVNTEAFF. This sequence joins TRBV28 and TRBJ1-1; maybe TRBD1 (5 bases). This CDR3 has 15 amino acids. Trimming removed 5 bases from V and 2 bases from J, with 15 bases in between. CDR1 and CDR2 (germline): MDHEN, SYDVKM.

V and J are TRBV27 and TRBJ1-5; the D gene is possibly TRBD1 (6 bases). Trimming shortened V by 4 bases and J by 3 bases, and 10 bases separated the two germline ends. The germline V gene has CDR1 MNHEY and CDR2 SMNVEV (reference sequence). The CDR3 has 14 amino acids. The DNA for the CDR3 is TGTGCCAGCAGTTCGTCAGGGGCCAATCAGCCCCAGCATTTT. Its translation: CASSSSGANQPQHF.

The chain joins TRBV9 to TRBJ1-1, with D unclear. Germline V gene lookup returns CDR1 SGDLS and CDR2 YYNGEE. Trimming took off 1 base at V and 0 bases at J, with 7 bases between the two ends. The CDR3 contains 14 residues. The CDR3 coding sequence is TGTGCCAGCAGCGTAAGGTCGGTGAACACTGAAGCTTTCTTT. Amino acids: CASSVRSVNTEAFF.

The rearrangement joins TRBV7-8 to TRBJ2-2; D could derive from TRBD1 or TRBD2 (5 bases each). Trimming pared 5 bases from V and 2 bases from J, leaving 12 bases between. The CDR3 is 15 amino acids. Germline values: CDR1 SGHVS, CDR2 FQNEAQ. The chain's CDR3 is CASSPGRLNTGELFF. The CDR3 DNA is TGTGCCAGCAGCCCGGGGCGGTTAAACACCGGGGAGCTGTTTTTT. Full variable domain (outside the CDR3, taken from reference TRBV7-8 and TRBJ2-2): GAGVSQSPRYKVAKRGQDVALRCDPISGHVSLFWYQQALGQGPEFLTYFQNEAQLDKSGLPSDRFFAERPEGSVSTLKIQRTQQEDSAVYLCASSPGRLNTGELFFGEGSRLTVL.

V is TRBV9 and J is TRBJ1-4, with 7 bases identical to TRBD1. V was clipped by 1 base and J by 7 bases; unmatched bases: 7. CDR3 size: 15 residues. The V gene's germline CDR1 is SGDLS and CDR2 YYNGEE. The CDR3 nucleotides are TGTGCCAGCAGCGTAACGACAGGGAGCGGTGAAAAACTGTTTTTT. It specifies CASSVTTGSGEKLFF.

The rearrangement uses TRBV4-1 and TRBJ2-1, with 10 bases that match TRBD2. With V trimmed by 1 base and J by 6 bases, 3 bases remained unmatched. Germline loops: CDR1 MGHRA, CDR2 YSYEKL. This CDR3 has 15 amino acids. CDR3 coding DNA: TGCGCCAGCAGCCAAGCTAGCGGGGGTGCCAATGAGCAGTTCTTC. Translated: CASSQASGGANEQFF.

The genes are TRBV7-9 and TRBJ2-7; D is possibly TRBD2 (6 bases). This CDR3 is 14 amino acids long. Looked up from germline, CDR1 is SEHNR and CDR2 is FQNEAQ (reference sequence). V gave up 0 bases and J gave up 5 bases, with 11 bases separating them. CDR3 nucleotide sequence: TGTGCCAGCAGCTTAGCGCTGTCGGGGGACGAGCAGTACTTC. Its translation: CASSLALSGDEQYF.

The chain is built from TRBV2 and TRBJ1-1, with 7 bases matching TRBD1. The V gene end was trimmed by 9 bases and the J gene end by 7 bases; junction bases not matched to a gene: 11. Germline V CDR1 and CDR2: SNHLY, FYNNEI. The CDR3 loop spans 13 amino acids. The CDR3 DNA sequence: TGTGCCAGTATTGACAGGGAATCTAATGAAGCTTTCTTT. Translated: CASIDRESNEAFF.

The chain joins TRBV6-1 to TRBJ1-5; D not certain. The CDR3 consists of 14 residues. Germline CDR1 is MNHNS and CDR2 is SASEGT. V was pared by 1 base and J by 7 bases, with 11 bases between. CDR3 bases: TGTGCCAGCAGTGAAGTGTCAGGAGGCCAGCCCCAGCATTTT. This codes for CASSEVSGGQPQHF.

The chain recombines TRBV4-2 with TRBJ1-2, with no clear D. The CDR3 length is 15 residues. Germline V gene data show CDR1 as LGHNA and CDR2 as YNFKEQ. V was pared by 5 bases and J by 1 base, with 14 bases between. CDR3 sequence reads: CASSRLEQSNYGYTF. For the CDR3, the DNA is TGTGCCAGCAGCAGATTGGAACAGAGTAACTATGGCTACACCTTC.

V is TRBV5-4 and J is TRBJ1-6, with D perhaps matching TRBD1 (6 bases). Trimming took 0 bases from V and 8 from J, leaving 18 bases between them. The germline CDR1 and CDR2 sequences are SGHNT and YYREEE (reference sequence). This CDR3 has 17 amino acids. CDR3 loop: CASSLGLGSGAYSPLHF. The CDR3 DNA reads TGTGCCAGCAGCTTGGGATTGGGCTCGGGGGCCTATTCACCCCTCCACTTT.